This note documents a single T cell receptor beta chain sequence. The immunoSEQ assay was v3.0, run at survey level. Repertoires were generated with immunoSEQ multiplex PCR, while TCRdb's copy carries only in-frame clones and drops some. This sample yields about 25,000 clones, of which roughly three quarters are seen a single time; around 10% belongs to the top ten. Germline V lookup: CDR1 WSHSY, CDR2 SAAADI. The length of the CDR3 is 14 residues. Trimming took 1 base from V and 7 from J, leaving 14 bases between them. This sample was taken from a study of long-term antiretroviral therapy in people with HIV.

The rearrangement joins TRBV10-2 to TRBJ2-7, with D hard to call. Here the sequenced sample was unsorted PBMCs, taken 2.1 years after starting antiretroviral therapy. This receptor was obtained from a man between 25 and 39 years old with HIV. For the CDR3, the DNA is TGCGCCAGCAGTGAGTTGGTTCCAGGAGAAGAGCAGTACTTC. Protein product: CASSELVPGEEQYF.